Sequencing of this T cell receptor (beta chain) was carried out in a study of cytomegalovirus exposure and HLA in healthy donors. The PCR used 60 Vbeta and 13 Jbeta primers. TCRdb's copy holds only in-frame clones and misses some; the assay was immunoSEQ multiplex PCR. The sample records 150,000 to 200,000 clones, 75% to 85% being singletons. This clone was seen only a few times. This clonotype was obtained from a woman between 50 and 59 years old in good health and CMV-seronegative. Sequencing was performed on PBMCs.

In nucleotides, the CDR3 is TGTGCCAGCAGTGGCAGGGTACAGCCCCAGCATTTT. As protein: CASSGRVQPQHF. The J gene is TRBJ1-5, the V gene TRBV6-1, with D maybe TRBD1 (5 bases). The CDR3 is 12 amino acids. V lost 4 bases and J lost 7, with 8 bases in between. Germline V gene lookup returns CDR1 MNHNS and CDR2 SASEGT.